Following are 18 T cell receptor beta chains from one sample sequenced in a study of blood T cell repertoires in COVID-19. Assay used: immunoSEQ multiplex PCR; TCRdb lists only in-frame clones, some missing. The table has 200,000 to 250,000 clones, 85% to 90% seen once. Sequences were obtained from peripheral blood. The receptors stem from a man aged 60 to 69 with acute or convalescent COVID-19.

This rearrangement joins TRBV14 to TRBJ2-2, with D hard to call. The CDR3 extends over 14 amino acids. The V end lost 4 bases, the J end lost 6 bases, and 12 bases lay between the germline ends. Germline V gene sequence: CDR1 SGHDN, CDR2 FVKESK. CDR3 protein: CASSPLQQSGELFF. The DNA of the CDR3 is TGTGCCAGCAGCCCGCTTCAACAGTCCGGGGAGCTGTTTTTT.

The V gene is TRBV7-8, the J gene TRBJ2-2; no clear D gene. V lost 2 bases and J lost 0, with 7 bases in between. Germline V lookup: CDR1 SGHVS, CDR2 FQNEAQ. The CDR3 has 15 residues. CDR3 bases: TGTGCCAGCAGCTTAAGCGCCCCGAACACCGGGGAGCTGTTTTTT. Translated, it gives CASSLSAPNTGELFF.

The J gene is TRBJ2-7, the V gene TRBV4-1, with 8 bases matching TRBD1. V was clipped by 1 base and J by 5 bases; unmatched bases: 7. This CDR3 is built from 15 residues. Germline V gene data show CDR1 as MGHRA and CDR2 as YSYEKL. CDR3 sequence reads: CASSQVPNRGNEQYF. In nucleotides, the CDR3 is TGCGCCAGCAGCCAAGTTCCCAACAGGGGGAACGAGCAGTACTTC.

The chain joins TRBV5-1 to TRBJ2-7, with 9 bases identical to TRBD2. The CDR3 sequence is 15 residues long. V shed 3 bases, J shed 3 bases, and the junction held 7 bases outside the gene matches. Germline V gene lookup returns CDR1 SGHRS and CDR2 YFSETQ. CDR3 coding DNA: TGCGCCAGCAGCTCCGAAGCGGGAGGCGGCTACGAGCAGTACTTC. Its protein product is CASSSEAGGGYEQYF. The full variable domain, rest sourced from reference TRBV5-1 and TRBJ2-7, is KAGVTQTPRYLIKTRGQQVTLSCSPISGHRSVSWYQQTPGQGLQFLFEYFSETQRNKGNFPGRFSGRQFSNSRSEMNVSTLELGDSALYLCASSSEAGGGYEQYFGPGTRLTVT.

V usage is TRBV29-1 and J usage is TRBJ1-1; 10 bases match TRBD1. CDR1 and CDR2 from the germline V gene are SQVTM and ANQGSEA. The V gene end was trimmed by 3 bases and the J gene end by 4 bases; junction bases not matched to a gene: 8. The CDR3 spans 15 residues. Here the CDR3 DNA reads TGCAGCGTTGATAACCCGGACAGGGGGTTCACTGAAGCTTTCTTT. This codes for CSVDNPDRGFTEAFF. Based on the CDR3 plus reference TRBV29-1 and TRBJ1-1, the full variable domain is SAVISQKPSRDICQRGTSLTIQCQVDSQVTMMFWYRQQPGQSLTLIATANQGSEATYESGFVIDKFPISRPNLTFSTLTVSNMSPEDSSIYLCSVDNPDRGFTEAFFGQGTRLTVV.

CDR3: CASSEKYRGEAYTEAFF. In DNA, the CDR3 is TGTGCCAGCAGTGAAAAGTATCGGGGGGAGGCGTACACTGAAGCTTTCTTT. The genes are TRBV6-1 and TRBJ1-1; D perhaps matches TRBD1 (5 bases). The germline gives CDR1 MNHNS, CDR2 SASEGT. Trimming took 2 bases from V and 3 from J, leaving 19 bases between them. The CDR3 consists of 17 residues.

The chain joins TRBV7-2 to TRBJ2-7; D is unresolved. Germline values: CDR1 SGHTA, CDR2 FQGNSA. The CDR3 is 15 amino acids. V lost 1 base, J lost 0 bases, and 10 bases lay in between. The CDR3 DNA reads TGTGCCAGCAGCTTAGATCCCCTGAGCTCCTACGAGCAGTACTTC. This gives the protein CASSLDPLSSYEQYF.

This clone appeared a single time. The CDR3 reads CASSRPGGYNEQFF. Written as DNA, the CDR3 is TGTGCCAGCAGCCGACCGGGGGGTTACAATGAGCAGTTCTTC. The chain recombines TRBV3-1 (or the pseudogene TRBV3-2) with TRBJ2-1; TRBD2 matches at 7 bases. CDR3 length equals 14 residues. Germline values: CDR1 LGHDT, CDR2 YNNKEL (reference sequence). V was pared by 4 bases and J by 4 bases, with 4 bases of the junction left unmatched.

V usage is TRBV6-5 and J usage is TRBJ1-6; possibly TRBD1 for D (6 bases). The V end lost 7 bases, the J end lost 9 bases, and 13 bases lay between the germline ends. The CDR3 contains 13 residues. CDR1 MNHEY and CDR2 SVGAGI come from the germline V gene. As DNA, the CDR3 is TGTGCCAGCACACAGGGTTGGGGTTCACCCCTCCACTTT. Its protein product is CASTQGWGSPLHF.

The V call is TRBV27, the J call TRBJ2-5; D gene ambiguous. The CDR3 runs to 11 residues. Germline loops: CDR1 MNHEY, CDR2 SMNVEV (reference sequence). The V end was cut by 3 bases, the J end by 3 bases, with 2 bases between. CDR3 coding DNA: TGTGCCAGCAGTTTTAAAGAGACCCAGTACTTC. Translating it yields CASSFKETQYF.

V gene TRBV11-3 combines with J gene TRBJ2-2; the match to TRBD2 covers 10 bases. The CDR3 is 16 residues long. The germline gives CDR1 SGHNT, CDR2 YENEEA. V was clipped by 3 bases and J by 6 bases; unmatched bases: 7. DNA of the CDR3: TGTGCCAGCAGCTTTTCAGTAGCGGGAGGCCCCGGGGAGCTGTTTTTT. It codes for CASSFSVAGGPGELFF.

The chain joins TRBV4-2 to TRBJ1-4, with 10 bases lining up with TRBD1. The germline CDR1 and CDR2 sequences are LGHNA and YNFKEQ. Trimming removed 3 bases from V and 5 bases from J; junction bases left unmatched: 0. This CDR3 contains 14 residues. CDR3 nucleotides: TGTGCCAGCAGCCAGGGACAGGGGAATGAAAAACTGTTTTTT. It codes for CASSQGQGNEKLFF.

The genes are TRBV5-1 and TRBJ2-5, with 9 bases fitting TRBD1. The CDR3 loop spans 15 amino acids. Germline V gene sequence: CDR1 SGHRS, CDR2 YFSETQ. J lost 4 bases, V lost 4 bases, and 8 bases had no gene match. For the CDR3, the DNA is TGCGCCAGCAGCGTTGGGACAGGGAGGCGAGAGACCCAGTACTTC. It specifies CASSVGTGRRETQYF.

The CDR3 DNA is TGTGCCAGCAGCGTAGACCCGGGTAGCGAGCAGTACTTC. Translated: CASSVDPGSEQYF. This sequence joins TRBV9 and TRBJ2-7; no definite D call. The germline V gene has CDR1 SGDLS and CDR2 YYNGEE. The CDR3 sequence is 13 residues long. The germline V and J ends were trimmed by 0 bases and 6 bases, with 10 bases remaining between them.

The J gene is TRBJ2-7, the V gene TRBV10-3, with 12 bases fitting TRBD2. In germline, CDR1 is ENHRY, CDR2 SYGVKD. The trim removed 6 bases at V and 1 base at J, leaving 13 bases unmatched. CDR3 length: 18 amino acids. The CDR3 reads CAIRDSGLAGLDSYEQYF. The DNA for the CDR3 is TGTGCCATCAGGGACTCCGGACTAGCGGGATTAGATTCCTACGAGCAGTACTTC.

This clone appeared a single time. The chain recombines TRBV29-1 with TRBJ1-2; 9 bases fit TRBD1. The V gene's germline CDR1 is SQVTM and CDR2 ANQGSEA. The CDR3 extends over 13 amino acids. V dropped 5 bases and J dropped 3; count of bases not matched to a gene: 4. The CDR3 spells CSVRTGEDYGYTF. DNA of the CDR3: TGCAGCGTTCGGACAGGGGAGGACTATGGCTACACCTTC.

The J gene is TRBJ2-1, the V gene TRBV7-2, with 7 bases identical to TRBD2. Looked up from germline, CDR1 is SGHTA and CDR2 is FQGNSA. J lost 4 bases, V lost 2 bases, and 5 bases had no gene match. This CDR3 has 15 residues. This CDR3 reads CASSLSGLGYNEQFF. The CDR3 nucleotides are TGTGCCAGCAGCTTATCAGGACTAGGGTACAATGAGCAGTTCTTC.

This clone was recorded a few times. The chain carries TRBV7-2 and TRBJ2-3; the D gene is possibly TRBD2 (6 bases). The length of the CDR3 is 15 residues. Germline lookup yields CDR1 SGHTA and CDR2 FQGNSA. Trimming took off 8 bases at V and 0 bases at J, with 15 bases between the two ends. The CDR3 region is CASGKPGLSTDTQYF. CDR3 in DNA: TGTGCCAGCGGCAAACCGGGACTTAGCACAGATACGCAGTATTTT. The full variable domain, completed using reference TRBV7-2 and TRBJ2-3, is GAGVSQSPSNKVTEKGKDVELRCDPISGHTALYWYRQSLGQGLEFLIYFQGNSAPDKSGLPSDRFSAERTGGSVSTLTIQRTQQEDSAVYLCASGKPGLSTDTQYFGPGTRLTVL.